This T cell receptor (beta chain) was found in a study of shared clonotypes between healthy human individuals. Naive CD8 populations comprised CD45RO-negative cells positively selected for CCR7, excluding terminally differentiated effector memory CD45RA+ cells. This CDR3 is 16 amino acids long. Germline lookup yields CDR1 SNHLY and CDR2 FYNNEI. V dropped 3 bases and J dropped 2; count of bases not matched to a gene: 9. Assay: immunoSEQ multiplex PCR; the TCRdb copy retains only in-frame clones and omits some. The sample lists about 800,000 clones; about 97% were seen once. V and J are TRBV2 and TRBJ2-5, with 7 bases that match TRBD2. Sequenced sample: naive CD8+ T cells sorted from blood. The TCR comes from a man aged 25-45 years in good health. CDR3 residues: CASSEVERELQETQYF. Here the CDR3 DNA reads TGTGCCAGCAGTGAGGTGGAGCGGGAATTGCAAGAGACCCAGTACTTC.